This is a list of T cell receptor beta chains from one sample in a study of early T cells in non-severe SARS-CoV-2 infection. TCRdb re-derived calls from the 5' RACE reads in MiXCR, one entry per CDR3 protein. The sample includes approximately 32,000 distinct CDR3 sequences, about 3.8% of them seen just once. Sequenced: whole blood. These receptors were obtained from an adult who was a healthcare worker with PCR-confirmed SARS-CoV-2 infection or an uninfected control (not recorded which). Each CDR3 is given with its conserved first and last residue. D genes are given only for firm matches. Some rows have no size entry. The others give once, few or many, or a class for an expanded clone.

cdr3_length	v_call	j_call	d_call	clone_size	cdr3_nt	cdr3_aa
12	TRBV20-1	TRBJ2-7	NA	many	TGCAGTGCTAGAGGGACAGAGCGGGTTCAGTACTTC	CSARGTERVQYF
13	TRBV18	TRBJ1-1	NA	NA	TGTGCCAGCTCATCCCTCGGAGACACTGAAGCTTTCTTT	CASSSLGDTEAFF
16	TRBV4-1	TRBJ1-1	NA	many	TGCGCCAGCAGCCAAGACCCGAGCAGGGCTAACACTGAAGCTTTCTTT	CASSQDPSRANTEAFF
16	TRBV7-3	TRBJ1-4	NA	NA	TGTGCCAGCAGGGACCCTTGTGGACCAACTAATGAAAAACTGTTTTTT	CASRDPCGPTNEKLFF
15	TRBV19	TRBJ2-1	TRBD2	many	TGTGCCAGTAGTTTTCGACTAGCGGAGCGCGATGAGCAGTTCTTC	CASSFRLAERDEQFF
16	TRBV4-1	TRBJ1-3	NA	many	TGCGCCAGCAGCCAAGAGTGGCCCCTCGGTGGAAACACCATATATTTT	CASSQEWPLGGNTIYF
14	TRBV10-3	TRBJ2-1	TRBD2	many	TGTGCCATCAGTGGACTAGCGGACTACAATGAGCAGTTCTTC	CAISGLADYNEQFF
12	TRBV12-3/TRBV12-4	TRBJ1-3	NA	many	TGTGCCTCGGGGGGCTCTGGAAACACCATATATTTT	CASGGSGNTIYF
13	TRBV6-6	TRBJ2-1	NA	many	TGTGCCAGCAGTTACCCAGCCAGCAATGAGCAGTTCTTC	CASSYPASNEQFF
14	TRBV5-1	TRBJ1-2	NA	many	TGCGCCAGCAGCCCAGCCACAGCAAACTATGGCTACACCTTC	CASSPATANYGYTF
15	TRBV11-2	TRBJ2-3	TRBD2	many	TGTGCCAGCAGCTTAGGACTAGCGGGGGCAGATACGCAGTATTTT	CASSLGLAGADTQYF
13	TRBV2	TRBJ2-3	NA	many	TGTGCCAGCACTAGGGATCACGGAGATACGCAGTATTTT	CASTRDHGDTQYF
16	TRBV24-1	TRBJ2-2	TRBD1	many	TGTGCCACCAGTGATGAGGGACAGGGGTGGACCGGGGAGCTGTTTTTT	CATSDEGQGWTGELFF
12	TRBV12-3/TRBV12-4	TRBJ2-3	NA	NA	TGTACCAGCAGCGTGGGGTCAGATACGCAGTATTTT	CTSSVGSDTQYF
13	TRBV29-1	TRBJ1-2	NA	many	TGCAGCGTTCATGAGGGCTTGGCCTATGGCTACACCTTC	CSVHEGLAYGYTF
15	TRBV6-1	TRBJ2-3	NA	many	TGTGCCAGCAGTCCGAGGGGGGGAGGCACAGATACGCAGTATTTT	CASSPRGGGTDTQYF
16	TRBV12-3/TRBV12-4	TRBJ2-1	TRBD2	many	TGTGCCAGCAGTCTGGGACTAGCGGGGGCCCACAATGAGCAGTTCTTC	CASSLGLAGAHNEQFF
15	TRBV7-2	TRBJ1-2	NA	many	TGTGCCAGCAGCTTAGAAGGCGGGAAAAGTTATGGCTACACCTTC	CASSLEGGKSYGYTF
13	TRBV12-3/TRBV12-4	TRBJ2-4	NA	many	TGTGCCAGCAGTTTCGGAGCCAAAAACATTCAGTACTTC	CASSFGAKNIQYF
16	TRBV5-6	TRBJ2-5	TRBD2	many	TGTGCCAGCAGCTTGCTGGGCCTAGCGGGGCAAGAGACCCAGTACTTC	CASSLLGLAGQETQYF
15	TRBV24-1	TRBJ2-1	TRBD1	many	TGTGCCACCAGTGATTTTGGGACAGGGAGCGATGAGCAGTTCTTC	CATSDFGTGSDEQFF
15	TRBV11-1	TRBJ2-1	TRBD2	many	TGTGCCAGCATCGATTTTCGTAGCGGGAGCAATGAGCAGTTCTTC	CASIDFRSGSNEQFF
14	TRBV19	TRBJ1-1	TRBD1	many	TGTGCCAGTAGTATGGACAGGGTGAACACTGAAGCTTTCTTT	CASSMDRVNTEAFF
16	TRBV7-9	TRBJ2-5	TRBD1	many	TGTGCCAGCAGCCGAGAGACACAGGGGGCGCGGGAGACCCAGTACTTC	CASSRETQGARETQYF
15	TRBV5-4	TRBJ2-5	TRBD2	medium-sized	TGTGCCAGCAAAGTTGCTAGCGGGAGGGAAGAGACCCAGTACTTC	CASKVASGREETQYF
13	TRBV2	TRBJ2-1	NA	many	TGTGCCCGTGGAAGTTATACTTACAATGAGCAGTTCTTC	CARGSYTYNEQFF
13	TRBV4-1	TRBJ2-1	NA	NA	TGCGCCAGCAGCCAAGGAAACTACAATGAGCAGTTCTTC	CASSQGNYNEQFF
16	TRBV7-2	TRBJ1-2	NA	many	TGTGCCAGCAAACCCTCCTCCGGGGACCGATCCTATGGCTACACCTTC	CASKPSSGDRSYGYTF
15	TRBV27	TRBJ2-3	NA	NA	TGTGCCAGCAGTTTATTCGGAGTAAGCACAGATACGCAGTATTTT	CASSLFGVSTDTQYF
12	TRBV5-4	TRBJ1-2	NA	many	TGTGCCAGCAGCTTGGAGGGGGGTGGCTACACCTTC	CASSLEGGGYTF
14	TRBV5-4	TRBJ2-6	NA	many	TGTGCCAGCAGCCACCGCTCTGGGGCCAACGTCCTGACTTTC	CASSHRSGANVLTF